This TCR beta chain was sequenced for a study of cytomegalovirus exposure and HLA in healthy donors. This PCR relied on a set of 60 Vbeta primers and 13 Jbeta primers. Here immunoSEQ multiplex PCR was the method, and the copy in TCRdb shows in-frame clones only, minus some. Among more than 150,000 clones listed, roughly 87% were seen once. The trim removed 3 bases at V and 6 bases at J, leaving 10 bases unmatched. Germline CDR1 reads SGHRS; CDR2 reads YFSETQ. This CDR3 has 16 amino acids. Input material: PBMCs. The origin of this receptor is a girl under three years old in good health and CMV-seronegative. The chain uses TRBV5-1 and TRBJ2-1; 9 positions match TRBD2. The chain's CDR3 is CASSWREGRALNEQFF. CDR3 in DNA: TGCGCCAGCAGCTGGCGGGAGGGAAGGGCACTCAATGAGCAGTTCTTC. The variable domain in full, completed from reference TRBV5-1 and TRBJ2-1, reads KAGVTQTPRYLIKTRGQQVTLSCSPISGHRSVSWYQQTPGQGLQFLFEYFSETQRNKGNFPGRFSGRQFSNSRSEMNVSTLELGDSALYLCASSWREGRALNEQFFGPGTRLTVL.